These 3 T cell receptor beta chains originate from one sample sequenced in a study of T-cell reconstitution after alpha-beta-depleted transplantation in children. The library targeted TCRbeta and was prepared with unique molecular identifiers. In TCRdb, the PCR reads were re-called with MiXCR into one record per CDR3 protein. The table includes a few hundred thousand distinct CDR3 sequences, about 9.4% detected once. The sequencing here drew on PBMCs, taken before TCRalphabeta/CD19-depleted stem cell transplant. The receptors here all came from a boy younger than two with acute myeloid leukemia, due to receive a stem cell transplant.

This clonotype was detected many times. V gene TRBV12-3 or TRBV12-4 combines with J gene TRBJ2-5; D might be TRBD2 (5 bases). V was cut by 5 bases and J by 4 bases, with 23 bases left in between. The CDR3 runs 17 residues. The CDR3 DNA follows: TGTGCCAGCAGTCCACTCCTTAGACGGGGATCTGGAGAGACCCAGTACTTC. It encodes CASSPLLRRGSGETQYF.

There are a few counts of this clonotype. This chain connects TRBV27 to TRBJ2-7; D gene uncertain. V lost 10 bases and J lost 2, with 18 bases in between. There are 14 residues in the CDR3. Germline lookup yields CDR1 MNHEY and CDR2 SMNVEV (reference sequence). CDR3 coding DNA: TGTGCCACCCAGAGCCGTAGGTGGGCCTACGAGCAGTACTTC. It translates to CATQSRRWAYEQYF.

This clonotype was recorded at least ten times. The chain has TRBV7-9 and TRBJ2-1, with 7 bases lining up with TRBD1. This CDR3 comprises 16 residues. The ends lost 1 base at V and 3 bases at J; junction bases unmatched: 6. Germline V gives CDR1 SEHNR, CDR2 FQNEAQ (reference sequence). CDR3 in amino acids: CASSLEGGRYYNEQFF. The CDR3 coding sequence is TGTGCCAGCAGCTTAGAAGGGGGCAGGTACTACAATGAGCAGTTCTTC.